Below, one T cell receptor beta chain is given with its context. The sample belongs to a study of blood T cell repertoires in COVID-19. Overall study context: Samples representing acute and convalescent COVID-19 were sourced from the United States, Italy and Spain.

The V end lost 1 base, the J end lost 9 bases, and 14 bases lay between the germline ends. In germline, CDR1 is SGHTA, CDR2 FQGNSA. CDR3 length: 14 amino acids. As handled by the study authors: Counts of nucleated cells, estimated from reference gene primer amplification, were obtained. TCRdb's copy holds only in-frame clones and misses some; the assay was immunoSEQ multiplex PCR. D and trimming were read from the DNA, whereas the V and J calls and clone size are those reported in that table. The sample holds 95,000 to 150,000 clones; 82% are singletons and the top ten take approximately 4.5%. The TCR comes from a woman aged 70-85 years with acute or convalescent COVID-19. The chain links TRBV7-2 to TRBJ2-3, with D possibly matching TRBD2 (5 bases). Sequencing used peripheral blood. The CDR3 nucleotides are TGTGCCAGCAGCTTAGACTACGGTAGAGGGACGCAGTATTTT. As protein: CASSLDYGRGTQYF.